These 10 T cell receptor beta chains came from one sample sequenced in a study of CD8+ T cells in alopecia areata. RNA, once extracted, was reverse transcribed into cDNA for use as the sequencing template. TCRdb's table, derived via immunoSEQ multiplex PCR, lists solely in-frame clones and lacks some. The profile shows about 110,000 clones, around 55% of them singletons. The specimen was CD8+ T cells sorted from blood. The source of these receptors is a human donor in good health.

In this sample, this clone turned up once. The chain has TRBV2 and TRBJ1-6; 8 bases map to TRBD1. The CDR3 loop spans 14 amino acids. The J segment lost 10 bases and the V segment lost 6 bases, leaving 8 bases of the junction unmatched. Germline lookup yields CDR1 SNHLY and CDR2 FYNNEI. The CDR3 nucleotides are TGTGCCAGCAGCTCCGGACAGGGCCCATCACCCCTCCACTTT. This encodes CASSSGQGPSPLHF.

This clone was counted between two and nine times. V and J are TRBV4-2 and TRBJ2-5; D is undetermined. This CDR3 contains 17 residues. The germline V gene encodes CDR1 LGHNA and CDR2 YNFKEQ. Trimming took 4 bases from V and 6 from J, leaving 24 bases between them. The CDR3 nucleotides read TGTGCCAGCAGCCTAGGCAGCTCAACGGACGAAATAAAGACCCAGTACTTC. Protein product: CASSLGSSTDEIKTQYF.

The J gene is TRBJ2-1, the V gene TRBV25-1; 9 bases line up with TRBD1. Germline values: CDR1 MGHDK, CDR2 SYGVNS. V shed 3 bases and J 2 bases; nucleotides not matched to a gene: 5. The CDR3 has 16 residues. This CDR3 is CASSDPGQGPYNEQFF. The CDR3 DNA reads TGTGCCAGCAGTGACCCGGGACAGGGACCCTACAATGAGCAGTTCTTC.

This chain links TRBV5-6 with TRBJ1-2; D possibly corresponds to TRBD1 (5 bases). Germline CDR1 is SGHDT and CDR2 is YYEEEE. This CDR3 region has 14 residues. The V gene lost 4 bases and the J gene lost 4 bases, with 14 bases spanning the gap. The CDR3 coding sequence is TGTGCCAGCAGCGCGGGGACTCGGGGCTATGGCTACACCTTC. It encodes CASSAGTRGYGYTF.

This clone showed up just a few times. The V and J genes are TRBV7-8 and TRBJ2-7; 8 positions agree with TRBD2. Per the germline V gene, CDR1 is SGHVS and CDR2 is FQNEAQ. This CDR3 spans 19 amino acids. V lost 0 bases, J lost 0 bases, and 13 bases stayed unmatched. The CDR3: CASSLAPRIELAGSYEQYF. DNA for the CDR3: TGTGCCAGCAGCTTAGCGCCCCGAATTGAGCTAGCGGGCTCCTACGAGCAGTACTTC.

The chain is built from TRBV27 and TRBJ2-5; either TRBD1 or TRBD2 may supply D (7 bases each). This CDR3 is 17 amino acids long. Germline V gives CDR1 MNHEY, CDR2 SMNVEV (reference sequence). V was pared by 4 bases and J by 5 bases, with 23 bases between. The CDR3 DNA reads TGTGCCAGCAGTTCCAGACAGGGAGGGAAGTCAAGGGAGACCCAGTACTTC. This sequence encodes CASSSRQGGKSRETQYF.

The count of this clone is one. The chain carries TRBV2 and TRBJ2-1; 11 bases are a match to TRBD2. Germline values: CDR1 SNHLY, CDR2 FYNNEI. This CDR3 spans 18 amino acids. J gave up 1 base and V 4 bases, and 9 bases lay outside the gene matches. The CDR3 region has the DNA TGTGCCAGCAGTGGGGCGGCTAGCGGGGGGAGTTCCTACAATGAGCAGTTCTTC. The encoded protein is CASSGAASGGSSYNEQFF.

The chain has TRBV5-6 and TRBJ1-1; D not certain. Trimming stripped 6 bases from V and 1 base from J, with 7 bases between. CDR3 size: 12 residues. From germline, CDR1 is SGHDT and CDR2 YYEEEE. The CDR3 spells CASTWGNTEAFF. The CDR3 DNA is TGTGCCAGCACCTGGGGGAACACTGAAGCTTTCTTT.

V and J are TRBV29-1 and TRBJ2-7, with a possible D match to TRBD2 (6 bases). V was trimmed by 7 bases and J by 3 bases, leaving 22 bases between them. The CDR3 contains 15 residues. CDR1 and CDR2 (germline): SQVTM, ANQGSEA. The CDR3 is CSATSEGPGDYEQYF. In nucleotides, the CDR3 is TGCAGCGCGACCAGTGAGGGTCCGGGGGACTACGAGCAGTACTTC.

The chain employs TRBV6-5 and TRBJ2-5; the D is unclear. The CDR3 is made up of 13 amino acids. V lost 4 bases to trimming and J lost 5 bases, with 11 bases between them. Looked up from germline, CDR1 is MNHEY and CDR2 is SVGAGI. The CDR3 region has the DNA TGTGCCAGCAGTTTTAGGGAAGCGGAGACCCAGTACTTC. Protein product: CASSFREAETQYF.